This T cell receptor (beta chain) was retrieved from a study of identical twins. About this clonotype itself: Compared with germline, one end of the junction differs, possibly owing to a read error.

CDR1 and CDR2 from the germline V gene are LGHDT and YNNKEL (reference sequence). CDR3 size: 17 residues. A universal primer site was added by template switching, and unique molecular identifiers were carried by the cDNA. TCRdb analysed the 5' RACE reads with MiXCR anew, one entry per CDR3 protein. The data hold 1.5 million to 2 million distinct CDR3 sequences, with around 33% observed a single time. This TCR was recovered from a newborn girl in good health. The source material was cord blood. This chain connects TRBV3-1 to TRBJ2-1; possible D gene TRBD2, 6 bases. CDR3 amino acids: CASNQDRRSGPYNEQFF. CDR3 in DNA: TGTGCCAGCAACCAAGATAGGCGGAGCGGGCCATACAATGAGCAGTTCTTC.